Below, 30 T cell receptor beta chains from the same sample are listed, as sequenced in a study of blood T cell repertoires in COVID-19 (dated by TCRdb to 2020 to 2021). Library construction relied on the immunoSEQ multiplex PCR assay. TCRdb stores this immuneACCESS table with in-frame sequences only. Part of the clones is absent; in the studies checked, under half of the shortfall reflects unresolved V genes, and no reason is known for the rest. The sample records roughly 300,000 clones, approximately 85% of which are singletons. The biggest ten clones account for approximately 7.5% of the sample. The sample comprised peripheral blood. The receptors derive from a human donor in a cohort sampled during active COVID-19.

The genes are TRBV3-1 (or the pseudogene TRBV3-2) and TRBJ1-2; no reliable D call. This CDR3 comprises 16 residues. Germline CDR1 reads LGHDT; CDR2 reads YNNKEL (reference sequence). The ends were cut back, 2 bases at V and 0 bases at J, with 13 bases in the middle. The CDR3 loop reads CASSQTHRPTNYGYTF. CDR3 nucleotide sequence: TGTGCCAGCAGCCAAACCCACAGACCCACTAACTATGGCTACACCTTC.

This rearrangement joins TRBV19 to TRBJ1-1; no definite D call. V lost 10 bases, J lost 1 base, and 7 bases lay in between. CDR3 length equals 11 residues. The germline V gene has CDR1 LNHDA and CDR2 SQIVND (reference sequence). CDR3 protein: CATERNTEAFF. The CDR3 DNA reads TGTGCCACGGAGAGGAACACTGAAGCTTTCTTT.

This chain uses TRBV24-1 with TRBJ2-2, with 7 bases aligning to TRBD2. Per the germline V gene, CDR1 is KGHDR and CDR2 is SFDVKD. Trimming took 1 base from V and 5 from J; bases not matched to a gene: 6. CDR3 length: 16 amino acids. The CDR3 sequence: CATSDFSGLVTGELFF. The CDR3 region has the DNA TGTGCCACCAGTGATTTCTCCGGACTAGTGACCGGGGAGCTGTTTTTT.

The chain couples TRBV6-5 to TRBJ2-7; 12 nucleotides align to TRBD2. V lost 2 bases and J lost 2; bases outside the gene matches: 1. The V gene's germline CDR1 is MNHEY and CDR2 SVGAGI. The CDR3 sequence is 15 residues long. CDR3 protein: CASSYGLAGTYEQYF. The CDR3 bases are TGTGCCAGCAGTTACGGACTAGCGGGGACCTACGAGCAGTACTTC.

V is TRBV6-5 and J is TRBJ2-5; no clear D. Trimming shortened V by 6 bases and J by 6 bases, and 20 bases separated the two germline ends. The CDR3 consists of 15 residues. Germline CDR1 and CDR2: MNHEY and SVGAGI. CDR3: CASRPPAGDLKTQYF. CDR3 nucleotides: TGTGCCAGCAGGCCCCCAGCCGGAGACTTAAAGACCCAGTACTTC.

The chain joins TRBV4-2 to TRBJ1-1; 9 bases line up with TRBD1. From germline, CDR1 is LGHNA and CDR2 YNFKEQ. V lost 0 bases and J lost 3; bases outside the gene matches: 5. The CDR3 has 16 residues. The DNA of the CDR3 is TGTGCCAGCAGCCAAGATCTGGGACAGGGATACACTGAAGCTTTCTTT. This encodes CASSQDLGQGYTEAFF.

The chain is built from TRBV5-6 and TRBJ2-7, with a weak D call TRBD1 (5 bases). V lost 1 base and J 3 bases, leaving 8 bases between the germline ends. The length of the CDR3 is 13 residues. Germline CDR1 and CDR2: SGHDT and YYEEEE. CDR3 DNA sequence: TGTGCCAGCAGCTTGCGCAGGGTCTACGAGCAGTACTTC. Amino acid sequence: CASSLRRVYEQYF.

The chain carries TRBV5-1 and TRBJ2-3; TRBD2 might be the D (6 bases). In germline, CDR1 is SGHRS, CDR2 YFSETQ. With 4 bases removed from V and 1 base from J, the gap between germline ends came to 16 bases. The CDR3 runs to 16 residues. The CDR3 coding sequence is TGCGCCAGCAGCCCCGGGGGTCTGGGGGGCACAGATACGCAGTATTTT. Translation gives CASSPGGLGGTDTQYF.

Details on this clone: One base away lies a much larger clone, so this may be a sequencing read error. The genes are TRBV5-4 and TRBJ1-2; perhaps TRBD1 as D (6 bases). V lost 2 bases and J lost 0, with 11 bases in between. Germline CDR1 reads SGHNT; CDR2 reads YYREEE (reference sequence). This CDR3 has 15 amino acids. As DNA, the CDR3 is TGTGCCAGCAGCTTCCGGACAGCAGCTAACTATGGCTACACCTTC. This encodes CASSFRTAANYGYTF. Looking up the rest from reference TRBV5-4 and TRBJ1-2 gives the full variable domain: ETGVTQSPTHLIKTRGQQVTLRCSSQSGHNTVSWYQQALGQGPQFIFQYYREEENGRGNFPPRFSGLQFPNYSSELNVNALELDDSALYLCASSFRTAANYGYTFGSGTRLTVV.

The chain joins TRBV30 to TRBJ1-1, with D tentatively TRBD1 (6 bases). Germline CDR1 is GTSNPN and CDR2 is SVGIG (reference sequence). V lost 2 bases to trimming and J lost 7 bases, with 11 bases between them. The length of the CDR3 is 12 residues. In DNA form, the CDR3 reads TGTGCCTGGAGTTTGGGGGCTGGTGAAGCTTTCTTT. This gives the protein CAWSLGAGEAFF.

On this clone: The sample has other DNA sequences that encode this CDR3 too. The rearrangement joins TRBV3-1 (or the pseudogene TRBV3-2) to TRBJ2-1; no reliable D call. With 4 bases removed from V and 5 bases from J, the gap between germline ends came to 3 bases. This CDR3 comprises 11 residues. Germline CDR1 reads LGHDT; CDR2 reads YNNKEL (reference sequence). CDR3 sequence reads: CASSLNNEQFF. The CDR3 DNA reads as TGTGCCAGCAGCCTTAACAATGAGCAGTTCTTC.

This rearrangement joins TRBV7-9 to TRBJ2-1, with 8 bases identical to TRBD2. Unmatched junction bases numbered 15, after V lost 5 bases and J lost 6 bases. The CDR3 length is 17 residues. Germline CDR1 reads SEHNR; CDR2 reads FQNEAQ (reference sequence). CDR3 residues: CASSPPGGQLKRNEQFF. The CDR3 region has the DNA TGTGCCAGCAGCCCACCGGGGGGGCAGTTAAAACGCAATGAGCAGTTCTTC.

The J gene is TRBJ1-4, the V gene TRBV5-5, with 9 bases aligning to TRBD1. Trimming took 4 bases from V and 3 from J; bases not matched to a gene: 4. This CDR3 has 15 amino acids. Germline CDR1 SGHKS, CDR2 YYEKEE (reference sequence). CDR3 nucleotide sequence: TGTGCCAGCAGCGACGGGACAGGGCCTAATGAAAAACTGTTTTTT. This encodes CASSDGTGPNEKLFF.

This sequence joins TRBV18 and TRBJ1-2, with D perhaps TRBD1 (6 bases). Per the germline V gene, CDR1 is KGHSH and CDR2 is LQKENI. Trimming took off 3 bases at V and 3 bases at J, with 14 bases between the two ends. This CDR3 is 15 amino acids long. The CDR3 sequence: CASSPRNRVDYGYTF. In DNA, the CDR3 is TGTGCCAGCTCACCTAGGAACAGGGTGGACTATGGCTACACCTTC.

CDR3 protein: CASSRFRQDNEQFF. The CDR3 region has the DNA TGTGCCAGTAGCCGATTCCGCCAGGACAATGAGCAGTTCTTC. V usage is TRBV19 and J usage is TRBJ2-1; D remains ambiguous. The germline V and J ends were trimmed by 6 bases and 5 bases, with 14 bases remaining between them. CDR3 size: 14 residues. Per the germline V gene, CDR1 is LNHDA and CDR2 is SQIVND (reference sequence). Full variable domain (remainder filled in from reference TRBV19 and TRBJ2-1): DGGITQSPKYLFRKEGQNVTLSCEQNLNHDAMYWYRQDPGQGLRLIYYSQIVNDFQKGDIAEGYSVSREKKESFPLTVTSAQKNPTAFYLCASSRFRQDNEQFFGPGTRLTVL.

The chain recombines TRBV5-4 with TRBJ1-4; 9 nucleotides agree with TRBD1. Germline assignment: CDR1 SGHNT and CDR2 YYREEE (reference sequence). V dropped 4 bases and J dropped 8; count of bases not matched to a gene: 6. This CDR3 has 14 amino acids. In DNA, the CDR3 is TGTGCCAGCAGCATCTACAGGGGGCACGAAAAACTGTTTTTT. It specifies CASSIYRGHEKLFF.

In nucleotides, the CDR3 is TGTGCCAGCAGTCCGAGCGGGGGCACAGATACGCAGTATTTT. This codes for CASSPSGGTDTQYF. This rearrangement joins TRBV6-5 to TRBJ2-3; TRBD2 matches at 7 bases. With V trimmed by 5 bases and J by 1 base, 3 bases remained unmatched. The CDR3 is 14 residues long. Per germline, CDR1 MNHEY and CDR2 SVGAGI.

J is TRBJ1-1 and V is TRBV5-8; D is perhaps TRBD1 (5 bases). CDR1 is SGHTS and CDR2 is YDEGEE in the germline V gene. The CDR3 has 16 amino acids. Trimming shortened V by 0 bases and J by 0 bases, and 12 bases separated the two germline ends. The CDR3 here is CASSLVLEGLNTEAFF. The CDR3 DNA is TGTGCCAGCAGCTTGGTTTTGGAGGGGCTGAACACTGAAGCTTTCTTT. Full variable domain (missing parts from reference TRBV5-8 and TRBJ1-1): EAGVTQSPTHLIKTRGQQATLRCSPISGHTSVYWYQQALGLGLQFLLWYDEGEERNRGNFPPRFSGRQFPNYSSELNVNALELEDSALYLCASSLVLEGLNTEAFFGQGTRLTVV.

V usage is TRBV4-2 and J usage is TRBJ2-3, with no clear D. The CDR3 is 15 amino acids. The V end lost 0 bases, the J end lost 2 bases, and 9 bases lay between the germline ends. Germline values: CDR1 LGHNA, CDR2 YNFKEQ. The CDR3 reads CASSQDLIPTDTQYF. The CDR3, as DNA: TGTGCCAGCAGCCAAGATCTAATCCCCACAGATACGCAGTATTTT.

The chain joins TRBV25-1 to TRBJ2-7; TRBD2 aligns across 8 bases. Germline V lookup: CDR1 MGHDK, CDR2 SYGVNS. V lost 5 bases to trimming and J lost 2 bases; unmatched junction nucleotides: 2. This CDR3 contains 13 residues. CDR3 DNA sequence: TGTGCCAGCAGTCACGGGGGGGCCTACGAGCAGTACTTC. It translates to CASSHGGAYEQYF.

The chain employs TRBV5-1 and TRBJ2-7, with unresolved D. Germline-derived CDR1 and CDR2 are SGHRS and YFSETQ. There are 15 residues in the CDR3. V lost 2 bases, J lost 3 bases, and 15 bases lay in between. The chain's CDR3 is CASSFTLSPGYEQYF. Written as DNA, the CDR3 is TGCGCCAGCAGCTTCACCCTCTCCCCCGGCTACGAGCAGTACTTC.

The chain is built from TRBV5-5 and TRBJ1-2, with 8 bases lining up with TRBD1. The V segment lost 2 bases and the J segment 5 bases; nucleotides outside the gene matches: 8. The CDR3 is 15 residues long. Germline V CDR1 and CDR2: SGHKS, YYEKEE (reference sequence). CDR3 sequence (DNA): TGTGCCAGCAGCTTTGACACAGGGGGTCGGTATGGCTACACCTTC. As protein: CASSFDTGGRYGYTF.

Remarks on this clone: Other DNA sequences in the same sample also yield this CDR3. The chain employs TRBV28 and TRBJ2-7; D call uncertain. V was trimmed by 4 bases and J by 1 base, leaving 2 bases between them. Germline-derived CDR1 and CDR2 are MDHEN and SYDVKM. The CDR3 is made up of 11 amino acids. The CDR3 region has the DNA TGTGCCAGCAGTTCATCCTACGAGCAGTACTTC. Protein sequence: CASSSSYEQYF.

This chain uses TRBV4-2 with TRBJ2-3, with 7 bases fitting TRBD2. CDR1 LGHNA and CDR2 YNFKEQ come from the germline V gene. J was trimmed by 1 base and V by 6 bases; bases with no gene match: 7. There are 15 residues in the CDR3. The CDR3 sequence: CASRREGGGTDTQYF. The CDR3, as DNA: TGTGCCAGCAGAAGGGAGGGTGGGGGCACAGATACGCAGTATTTT.

The chain combines TRBV21-1 with TRBJ2-1; TRBD2, the D gene given by the table, was not confirmed from the DNA. TRBV21-1 is a pseudogene. This CDR3 region has 16 residues. For the CDR3, the DNA is TGTGCCAGCGAACTCAAGCGGGCCCTGAGAAGGTTGGGGCAGTTCTTC. This gives the protein CASELKRALRRLGQFF.

The V gene is TRBV29-1, the J gene TRBJ1-2; a weak D match, TRBD1 (5 bases). Deletions cut 4 bases from V and 3 bases from J, with 9 bases between. The V gene's germline CDR1 is SQVTM and CDR2 ANQGSEA. This CDR3 contains 12 residues. CDR3 loop: CSVVSGYYGYTF. CDR3 DNA sequence: TGCAGCGTTGTGTCAGGGTACTATGGCTACACCTTC. Full variable domain (outside the CDR3, taken from reference TRBV29-1 and TRBJ1-2): SAVISQKPSRDICQRGTSLTIQCQVDSQVTMMFWYRQQPGQSLTLIATANQGSEATYESGFVIDKFPISRPNLTFSTLTVSNMSPEDSSIYLCSVVSGYYGYTFGSGTRLTVV.

V and J are TRBV19 and TRBJ1-1, with a possible D match to TRBD1 (6 bases). The CDR3 consists of 14 residues. Germline CDR1 reads LNHDA; CDR2 reads SQIVND (reference sequence). Trimming left V 7 bases short and J 5 bases short, with 17 bases between. The chain's CDR3 is CASTYERGATEAFF. DNA for the CDR3: TGTGCCAGTACCTACGAGCGGGGGGCGACTGAAGCTTTCTTT. The variable domain in full, completed from reference TRBV19 and TRBJ1-1, reads DGGITQSPKYLFRKEGQNVTLSCEQNLNHDAMYWYRQDPGQGLRLIYYSQIVNDFQKGDIAEGYSVSREKKESFPLTVTSAQKNPTAFYLCASTYERGATEAFFGQGTRLTVV.

The J gene is TRBJ2-3, the V gene TRBV5-1; 9 bases are shared with TRBD2. Trimming took 4 bases from V and 0 from J; bases not matched to a gene: 3. The germline CDR1 and CDR2 sequences are SGHRS and YFSETQ. The CDR3 is made up of 15 amino acids. The CDR3 DNA reads as TGCGCCAGCAGCCGGGCGGGGGGGAGCACAGATACGCAGTATTTT. Its translation is CASSRAGGSTDTQYF.

The chain employs TRBV11-2 and TRBJ2-3, with TRBD2 matching over 10 bases. The CDR3 is 15 residues long. The V gene's germline CDR1 is SGHAT and CDR2 FQNNGV. The ends lost 3 bases at V and 2 bases at J; junction bases unmatched: 2. The CDR3 spells CASSFSGGYTDTQYF. CDR3 coding DNA: TGTGCCAGCAGCTTTAGCGGGGGGTACACAGATACGCAGTATTTT.

This clone was found a few times. V is TRBV30 and J is TRBJ2-1; tentatively, D is TRBD1 (5 bases). The length of the CDR3 is 11 residues. The V gene lost 4 bases and the J gene lost 7 bases, with 8 bases spanning the gap. CDR1 GTSNPN and CDR2 SVGIG come from the germline V gene (reference sequence). CDR3 in amino acids: CAWTQGNEQFF. CDR3 DNA: TGTGCCTGGACCCAGGGAAATGAGCAGTTCTTC.